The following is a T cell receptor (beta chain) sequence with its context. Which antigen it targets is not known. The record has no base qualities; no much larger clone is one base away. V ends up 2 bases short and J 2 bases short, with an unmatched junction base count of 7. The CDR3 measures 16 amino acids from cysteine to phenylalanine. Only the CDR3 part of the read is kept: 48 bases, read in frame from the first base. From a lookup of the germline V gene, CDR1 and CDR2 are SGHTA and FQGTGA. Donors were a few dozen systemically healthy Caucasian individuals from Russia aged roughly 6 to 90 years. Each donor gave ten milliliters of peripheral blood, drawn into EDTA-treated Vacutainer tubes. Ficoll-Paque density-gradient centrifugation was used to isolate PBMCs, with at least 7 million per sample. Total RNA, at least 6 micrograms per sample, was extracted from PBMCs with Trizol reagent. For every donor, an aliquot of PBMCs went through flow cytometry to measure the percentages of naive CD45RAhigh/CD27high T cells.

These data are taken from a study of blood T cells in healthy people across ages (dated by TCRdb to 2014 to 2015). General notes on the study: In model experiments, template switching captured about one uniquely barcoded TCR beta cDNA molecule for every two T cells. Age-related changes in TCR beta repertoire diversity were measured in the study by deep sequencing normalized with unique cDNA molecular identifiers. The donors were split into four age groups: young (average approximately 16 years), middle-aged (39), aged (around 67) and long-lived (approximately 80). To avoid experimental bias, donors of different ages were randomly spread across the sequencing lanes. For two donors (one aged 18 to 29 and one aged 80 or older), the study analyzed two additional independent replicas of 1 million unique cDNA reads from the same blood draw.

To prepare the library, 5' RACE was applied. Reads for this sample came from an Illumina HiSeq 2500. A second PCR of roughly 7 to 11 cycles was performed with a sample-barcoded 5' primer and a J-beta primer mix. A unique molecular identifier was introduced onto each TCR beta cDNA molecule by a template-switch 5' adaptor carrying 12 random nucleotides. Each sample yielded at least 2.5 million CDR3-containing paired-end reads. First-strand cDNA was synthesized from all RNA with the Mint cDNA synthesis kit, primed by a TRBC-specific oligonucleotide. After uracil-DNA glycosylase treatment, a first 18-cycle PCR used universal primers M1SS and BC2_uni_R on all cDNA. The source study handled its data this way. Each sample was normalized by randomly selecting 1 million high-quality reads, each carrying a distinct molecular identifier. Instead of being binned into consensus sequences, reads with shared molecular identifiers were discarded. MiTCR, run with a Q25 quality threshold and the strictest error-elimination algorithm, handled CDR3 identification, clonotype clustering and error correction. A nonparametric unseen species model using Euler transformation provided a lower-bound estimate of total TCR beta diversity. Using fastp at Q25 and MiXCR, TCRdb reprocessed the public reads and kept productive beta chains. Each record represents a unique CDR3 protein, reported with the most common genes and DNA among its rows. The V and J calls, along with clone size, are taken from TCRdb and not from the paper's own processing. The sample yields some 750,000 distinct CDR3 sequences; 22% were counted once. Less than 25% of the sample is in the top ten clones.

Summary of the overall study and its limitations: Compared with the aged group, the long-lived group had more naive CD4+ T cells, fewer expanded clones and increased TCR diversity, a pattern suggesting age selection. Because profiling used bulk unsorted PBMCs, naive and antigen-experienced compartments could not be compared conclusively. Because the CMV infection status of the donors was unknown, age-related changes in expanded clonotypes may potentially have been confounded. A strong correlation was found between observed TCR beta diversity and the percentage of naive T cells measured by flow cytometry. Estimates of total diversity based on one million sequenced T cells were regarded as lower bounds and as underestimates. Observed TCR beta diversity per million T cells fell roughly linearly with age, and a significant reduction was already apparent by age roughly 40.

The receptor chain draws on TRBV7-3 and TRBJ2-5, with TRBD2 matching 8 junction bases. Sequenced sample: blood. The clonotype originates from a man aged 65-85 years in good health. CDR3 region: CASSLGLTSGQETQYF. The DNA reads TGTGCCAGCAGCTTAGGTTTAACTAGCGGACAAGAGACCCAGTACTTC.